The 32 T cell receptor beta chains in this list originate from one sample, sequenced in a study of control samples from healthy donors and cancer patients. Sequencing was performed with immunoSEQ multiplex PCR; in TCRdb, only in-frame clones are kept and a portion is missing. This table has 200,000 or so clones, 85% to 95% appearing once. Sequencing was performed on blood. The source of these receptors is a man between 50 and 59 years old in good health.

V gene TRBV5-6 combines with J gene TRBJ2-7, with D possibly being TRBD2 (5 bases). Trimming stripped 4 bases from V and 1 base from J, with 9 bases between. Germline loops: CDR1 SGHDT, CDR2 YYEEEE. This CDR3 is 13 amino acids long. The CDR3 region has the DNA TGTGCCAGCAGCCCGGGAAGGTCCTACGAGCAGTACTTC. Its protein product is CASSPGRSYEQYF.

V usage is TRBV6-5 and J usage is TRBJ2-1; 8 nucleotides match TRBD1. Germline assignment: CDR1 MNHEY and CDR2 SVGAGI. V shed 2 bases and J 9 bases; nucleotides not matched to a gene: 9. The CDR3 totals 15 residues. In nucleotides, the CDR3 is TGTGCCAGCAGTTACAGGACAGGGTGGGGGTTTGAGCAGTTCTTC. It is translated as CASSYRTGWGFEQFF.

The gene calls are TRBV2 and TRBJ1-2, with D possibly TRBD1 on 5 matching bases. This CDR3 has 13 residues. With 8 bases removed from V and 1 base from J, the gap between germline ends came to 11 bases. Looked up from germline, CDR1 is SNHLY and CDR2 is FYNNEI. In nucleotides, the CDR3 is TGTGCCAGCTCCACAGGAGGTAACTATGGCTACACCTTC. This codes for CASSTGGNYGYTF.

The chain recombines TRBV5-4 with TRBJ2-3, with 15 bases lining up with TRBD2. CDR1 is SGHNT, CDR2 YYREEE, per germline (reference sequence). The CDR3 runs to 17 residues. Trimming took 4 bases from V and 3 from J; bases not matched to a gene: 6. The CDR3, as DNA: TGTGCCAGCAGCGGACTAGCGGGGGGGCGTAGGACAGATACGCAGTATTTT. It translates to CASSGLAGGRRTDTQYF.

This clone was found a few times. V usage is TRBV2 and J usage is TRBJ1-1; D gene uncertain. This CDR3 is built from 13 residues. Germline V lookup: CDR1 SNHLY, CDR2 FYNNEI. V shed 6 bases and J shed 1 base, with 9 bases lying between them. CDR3 residues: CASSPAGNTEAFF. The CDR3 DNA reads TGTGCCAGCAGCCCAGCCGGGAACACTGAAGCTTTCTTT.

This clone was picked up one time. The V and J genes are TRBV7-2 and TRBJ1-2; no clear D. The V and J ends lost 7 bases and 5 bases respectively, with 5 bases between them. The CDR3 extends over 10 amino acids. Germline CDR1 is SGHTA and CDR2 is FQGNSA. The CDR3 reads CASKSYGYTF. CDR3 nucleotides: TGTGCCAGCAAGTCGTATGGCTACACCTTC.

The rearrangement links TRBV27 to TRBJ2-5; 9 nucleotides align to TRBD1. The germline V gene encodes CDR1 MNHEY and CDR2 SMNVEV (reference sequence). The J segment lost 5 bases and the V segment lost 2 bases, leaving 3 bases of the junction unmatched. The length of the CDR3 is 14 residues. The CDR3 nucleotides are TGTGCCAGCAGTTTAAACAGGGGGCTGGAGACCCAGTACTTC. Its protein product is CASSLNRGLETQYF.

This rearrangement joins TRBV7-2 to TRBJ2-7, with 9 bases fitting TRBD2. The CDR3 is made up of 15 amino acids. Trimming took 7 bases from V and 4 from J; bases not matched to a gene: 11. CDR1 is SGHTA and CDR2 is FQGNSA in the germline V gene. The CDR3 reads CASTLGSGGRYEQYF. The DNA for the CDR3 is TGTGCCAGCACCCTTGGGAGCGGGGGGCGGTACGAGCAGTACTTC.

On this clone itself: Other nucleotide sequences from this sample produce the same CDR3. The rearrangement links TRBV30 to TRBJ1-6; no definite D call. The CDR3 totals 13 residues. CDR1 is GTSNPN and CDR2 is SVGIG in the germline V gene (reference sequence). V lost 0 bases, J lost 7 bases, and 7 bases lay in between. As DNA, the CDR3 is TGTGCCTGGAGTGTCAAGCACAATTCACCCCTCCACTTT. Its protein product is CAWSVKHNSPLHF.

J is TRBJ1-5 and V is TRBV6-5; D is perhaps TRBD1 (5 bases). Germline-derived CDR1 and CDR2 are MNHEY and SVGAGI. The CDR3 runs to 15 residues. V shed 10 bases and J shed 0 bases, with 16 bases lying between them. This chain's CDR3 is CAIALGAPSNQPQHF. CDR3 in DNA: TGTGCCATCGCGTTAGGGGCCCCTAGCAATCAGCCCCAGCATTTT.

This clone was recorded only once. This chain connects TRBV7-3 to TRBJ2-7, with 12 bases that match TRBD2. CDR1 and CDR2 (germline): SGHTA, FQGTGA. Trimming at V came to 5 bases and at J to 2 bases, leaving 1 base not matched to a gene. CDR3 length: 14 residues. The CDR3 DNA is TGTGCCAGCAGCCCTAGCGGGGGGGCCTACGAGCAGTACTTC. Protein sequence: CASSPSGGAYEQYF.

V usage is TRBV5-1 and J usage is TRBJ1-4, with TRBD1 matching over 8 bases. This CDR3 spans 15 amino acids. CDR1 is SGHRS and CDR2 is YFSETQ in the germline V gene. V was clipped by 3 bases and J by 7 bases; unmatched bases: 8. The CDR3 reads CASSSGPGGGEKLFF. In DNA, the CDR3 is TGCGCCAGCAGCTCTGGCCCAGGGGGCGGTGAAAAACTGTTTTTT.

The gene calls are TRBV27 and TRBJ2-2; D gene unclear. Germline V gives CDR1 MNHEY, CDR2 SMNVEV (reference sequence). This CDR3 has 12 residues. Trimming took 1 base from V and 6 from J, leaving 3 bases between them. DNA of the CDR3: TGTGCCAGCAGTTTATGGGCCGGGGAGCTGTTTTTT. It encodes CASSLWAGELFF.

The chain combines TRBV19 with TRBJ1-1; 7 bases are a match to TRBD1. Trimming at V came to 3 bases and at J to 4 bases, leaving 8 bases not matched to a gene. Germline assignment: CDR1 LNHDA and CDR2 SQIVND (reference sequence). This CDR3 is built from 15 residues. The CDR3 sequence: CASSIMTGRGTEAFF. The CDR3, as DNA: TGTGCCAGTAGTATTATGACAGGGAGGGGCACTGAAGCTTTCTTT.

This clone was seen just once. The rearrangement uses TRBV4-3 and TRBJ1-2, with D uncertain. CDR1 and CDR2 from the germline V gene are LGHNA and YSLEER. The CDR3 length is 16 residues. The V end lost 3 bases, the J end lost 0 bases, and 14 bases lay between the germline ends. In nucleotides, the CDR3 is TGCGCCAGCAGCCATGCTGACAAGAACGCTAACTATGGCTACACCTTC. As protein: CASSHADKNANYGYTF.

The chain carries TRBV27 and TRBJ1-6; possible D gene TRBD1, 6 bases. The germline V gene encodes CDR1 MNHEY and CDR2 SMNVEV (reference sequence). V was trimmed by 5 bases and J by 5 bases, leaving 10 bases between them. This CDR3 is 14 amino acids long. The CDR3, as DNA: TGTGCCAGCAGTCCGGGGGCAGATAATTCACCCCTCCACTTT. This translates into CASSPGADNSPLHF.

The chain employs TRBV9 and TRBJ2-1; D may be TRBD2 (6 bases). This CDR3 has 15 amino acids. CDR1 SGDLS and CDR2 YYNGEE come from the germline V gene. V was clipped by 4 bases and J by 2 bases, with 13 bases between them. CDR3 residues: CASSPGPGAYNEQFF. For the CDR3, the DNA is TGTGCCAGCAGCCCGGGGCCGGGGGCCTACAATGAGCAGTTCTTC.

The chain joins TRBV7-9 to TRBJ1-1, with unresolved D. CDR1 and CDR2 (germline): SEHNR, FQNEAQ (reference sequence). Trimming pared 5 bases from V and 1 base from J, leaving 14 bases between. The CDR3 has 15 residues. CDR3 sequence (DNA): TGTGCCAGCAGCCCGCGCGAGGGAGGGAACACTGAAGCTTTCTTT. This sequence encodes CASSPREGGNTEAFF.

About this clone itself: In the same sample, other DNA sequences code for this CDR3. The rearrangement uses TRBV3-1 (or the pseudogene TRBV3-2) and TRBJ1-5, with D perhaps TRBD1 (5 bases). From germline, CDR1 is LGHDT and CDR2 YNNKEL (reference sequence). V was clipped by 0 bases and J by 4 bases, with 10 bases between them. This CDR3 has 15 amino acids. CDR3 sequence reads: CASSQDLTENQPQHF. The CDR3 DNA follows: TGTGCCAGCAGCCAAGATCTGACAGAGAATCAGCCCCAGCATTTT.

This sequence joins TRBV28 and TRBJ1-1, with a tentative D call TRBD1 (5 bases). The germline gives CDR1 MDHEN, CDR2 SYDVKM. The CDR3 has 14 residues. The germline V and J ends were trimmed by 4 bases and 8 bases, with 17 bases remaining between them. The CDR3 DNA sequence: TGTGCCAGCAGTTCGGGGGATGGACGGAAAGAAGCTTTCTTT. This encodes CASSSGDGRKEAFF.

The V call is TRBV2, the J call TRBJ1-1; D remains unclear. V lost 1 base and J 4 bases, leaving 7 bases between the germline ends. Germline-derived CDR1 and CDR2 are SNHLY and FYNNEI. This CDR3 has 13 amino acids. The CDR3 DNA is TGTGCCAGCAGTGAAGTAGAGGGCACTGAAGCTTTCTTT. Residues: CASSEVEGTEAFF.

The chain uses TRBV5-1 and TRBJ2-5; 13 nucleotides match TRBD2. Trimming removed 2 bases from V and 7 bases from J; junction bases left unmatched: 2. This CDR3 has 14 amino acids. In germline, CDR1 is SGHRS, CDR2 YFSETQ. CDR3 sequence reads: CASSFGTSGATQYF. The CDR3, as DNA: TGCGCCAGCAGCTTCGGGACTAGCGGGGCGACCCAGTACTTC. Complete variable domain (other parts from reference TRBV5-1 and TRBJ2-5): KAGVTQTPRYLIKTRGQQVTLSCSPISGHRSVSWYQQTPGQGLQFLFEYFSETQRNKGNFPGRFSGRQFSNSRSEMNVSTLELGDSALYLCASSFGTSGATQYFGPGTRLLVL.

The V gene is TRBV28, the J gene TRBJ2-2; the match to TRBD1 covers 7 bases. The germline V gene has CDR1 MDHEN and CDR2 SYDVKM. The CDR3 sequence is 14 residues long. V dropped 10 bases and J dropped 5; count of bases not matched to a gene: 10. In DNA form, the CDR3 reads TGTGCCACCCAACCGGACAGGAATACCGGGGAGCTGTTTTTT. Translated: CATQPDRNTGELFF.

The chain has TRBV28 and TRBJ2-2; TRBD1 agrees at 8 bases. Germline CDR1 reads MDHEN; CDR2 reads SYDVKM. The CDR3 has 13 residues. V gave up 6 bases and J gave up 11 bases; unmatched junction bases: 8. The DNA of the CDR3 is TGTGCCAGCAGACGGACAGGGCCCCAAGAGCTGTTTTTT. Amino acids: CASRRTGPQELFF.

The rearrangement uses TRBV27 and TRBJ1-5; 7 positions match TRBD1. The CDR3 extends over 17 amino acids. Trimming removed 2 bases from V and 7 bases from J; junction bases left unmatched: 14. Germline assignment: CDR1 MNHEY and CDR2 SMNVEV (reference sequence). The CDR3 DNA is TGTGCCAGCAGTTTAAAGGGACAGTCATTTTCGGGGCAGCCCCAGCATTTT. It encodes CASSLKGQSFSGQPQHF.

The chain combines TRBV10-3 with TRBJ2-1, with TRBD2 identical over 7 bases. The CDR3 has 14 amino acids. Germline V gene data show CDR1 as ENHRY and CDR2 as SYGVKD. After removal of 4 bases from V and 4 bases from J, the junction contained 4 bases not matched to a gene. The CDR3 reads CAISGGGKYNEQFF. CDR3 nucleotide sequence: TGTGCCATCAGTGGGGGGGGGAAGTACAATGAGCAGTTCTTC.

The gene calls are TRBV7-4 and TRBJ1-4; D is unresolved. From germline, CDR1 is SGHVT and CDR2 SQSDAQ. Trimming left V 2 bases short and J 4 bases short, with 17 bases between. CDR3 length: 17 residues. The CDR3 region is CASSLRCRLVRNEKLFF. CDR3 DNA: TGTGCCAGCAGCTTAAGGTGTCGGTTGGTCCGTAATGAAAAACTGTTTTTT.

The chain has TRBV24-1 and TRBJ2-7; D not certain. The germline CDR1 and CDR2 sequences are KGHDR and SFDVKD. This CDR3 comprises 10 residues. Trimming cost V 12 bases and J 3 bases, with 8 bases left between them. CDR3: CASLFYEQYV. As DNA, the CDR3 is TGTGCCTCCCTCTTCTACGAGCAGTACGTC.

The rearrangement uses TRBV10-1 and TRBJ2-3; 7 positions match TRBD2. Losses at the gene ends were 6 bases for V and 7 bases for J; bases not matched to a gene: 19. CDR3 length: 17 amino acids. Germline loops: CDR1 WNHNN, CDR2 SYGVQD (reference sequence). The CDR3 reads CASSPGVSGLRGNTQYF. The CDR3 coding sequence is TGCGCCAGCAGCCCCGGTGTTAGCGGGCTGCGGGGGAATACGCAGTATTTT.

The rearrangement joins TRBV6-5 to TRBJ2-3, with D unclear. Germline assignment: CDR1 MNHEY and CDR2 SVGAGI. The CDR3 sequence is 11 residues long. V gave up 5 bases and J gave up 5 bases, with 5 bases separating them. The CDR3 loop is CASSRIDTQYF. DNA for the CDR3: TGTGCCAGCAGTAGGATAGATACGCAGTATTTT.

The rearrangement links TRBV6-5 to TRBJ1-5; a weak D match, TRBD1 (5 bases). The CDR3 length is 14 residues. The V end was cut by 5 bases, the J end by 1 base, with 9 bases between. From germline, CDR1 is MNHEY and CDR2 SVGAGI. Written as DNA, the CDR3 is TGTGCCAGCAGTCTAGCAGGGAGCAATCAGCCCCAGCATTTT. Translation gives CASSLAGSNQPQHF.

The rearrangement joins TRBV6-2 or TRBV6-3 to TRBJ1-2; D is uncertain. Between the trimmed V and J ends, which lost 6 bases and 4 bases, there was a span of 15 bases. Per germline, CDR1 MNHEY and CDR2 SVGEGT. The CDR3 is made up of 14 amino acids. The CDR3 loop reads CASSLPTERYGYTF. CDR3 in DNA: TGTGCCAGCAGCCTCCCGACGGAGCGCTATGGCTACACCTTC.